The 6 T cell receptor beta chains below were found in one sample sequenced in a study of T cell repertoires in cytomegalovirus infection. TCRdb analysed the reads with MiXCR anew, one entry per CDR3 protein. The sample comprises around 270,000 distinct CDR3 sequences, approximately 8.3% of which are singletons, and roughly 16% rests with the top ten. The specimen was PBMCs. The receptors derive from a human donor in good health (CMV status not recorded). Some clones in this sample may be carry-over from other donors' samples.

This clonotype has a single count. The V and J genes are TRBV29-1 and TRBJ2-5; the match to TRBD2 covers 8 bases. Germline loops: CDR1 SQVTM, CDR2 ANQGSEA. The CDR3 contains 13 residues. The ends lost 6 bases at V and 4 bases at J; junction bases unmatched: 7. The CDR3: CSVGGGAGETQYF. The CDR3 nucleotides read TGCAGCGTCGGGGGGGGGGCGGGAGAGACCCAGTACTTC.

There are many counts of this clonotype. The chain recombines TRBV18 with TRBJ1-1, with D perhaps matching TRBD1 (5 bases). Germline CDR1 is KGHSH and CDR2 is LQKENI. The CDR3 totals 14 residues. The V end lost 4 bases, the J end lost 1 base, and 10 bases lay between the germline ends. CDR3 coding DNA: TGTGCCAGCTCACAAAATACAGGGAACACTGAAGCTTTCTTT. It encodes CASSQNTGNTEAFF.

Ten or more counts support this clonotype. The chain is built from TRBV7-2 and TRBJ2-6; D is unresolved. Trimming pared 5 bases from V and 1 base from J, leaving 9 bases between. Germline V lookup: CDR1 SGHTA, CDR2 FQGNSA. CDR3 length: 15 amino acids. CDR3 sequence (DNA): TGTGCCAGCAGCAGTCGATCGTCTGGGGCCAACGTCCTGACTTTC. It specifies CASSSRSSGANVLTF.

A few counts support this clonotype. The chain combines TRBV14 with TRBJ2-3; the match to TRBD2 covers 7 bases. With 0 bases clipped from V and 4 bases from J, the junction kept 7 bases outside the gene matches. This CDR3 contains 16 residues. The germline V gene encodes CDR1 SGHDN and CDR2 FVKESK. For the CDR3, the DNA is TGTGCCAGCAGCCAAGAAGCTATAGGGAGGGCAGATACGCAGTATTTT. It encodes CASSQEAIGRADTQYF.

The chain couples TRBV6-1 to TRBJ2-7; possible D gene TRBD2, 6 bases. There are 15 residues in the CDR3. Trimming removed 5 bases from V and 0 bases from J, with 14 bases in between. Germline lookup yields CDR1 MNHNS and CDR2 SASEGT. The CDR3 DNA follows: TGTGCCAGCAGTTTAGCTAGCGTTAGCTCCTACGAGCAGTACTTC. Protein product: CASSLASVSSYEQYF.

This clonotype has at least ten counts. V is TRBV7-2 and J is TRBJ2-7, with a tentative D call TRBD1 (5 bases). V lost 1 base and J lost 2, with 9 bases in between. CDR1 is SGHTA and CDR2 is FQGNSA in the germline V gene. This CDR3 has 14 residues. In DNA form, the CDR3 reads TGTGCCAGCAGCTTAGTTGGGGCAACCTACGAGCAGTACTTC. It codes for CASSLVGATYEQYF.